The clone carrying this T cell receptor beta chain was found a few times. The CDR3 is 13 residues long. Trimming removed 6 bases from V and 6 bases from J, with 14 bases in between. This sample is drawn from a study of human T cells and chemical hapten exposure. Study context: It was small differences in pooled library volume that mainly caused per-sample TCR yields to vary.

A single record per CDR3 protein comes from TCRdb applying MiXCR to the RACE reads. The data contain roughly 380,000 distinct CDR3 sequences, less than 6.5% of them singletons. The time point denotes: pre-sensitization, week 0. Sample treatment: therapeutic diphenylcyclopropenone sensitization with weekly scalp DPC. This TCR came from a woman between 45 and 65 years old with alopecia areata. Some clones in this sample may be carry-over from other donors' samples. The V call is TRBV12-3 or TRBV12-4, the J call TRBJ1-2, with D perhaps TRBD1 (6 bases). The input for sequencing was whole blood, taken in connection with sensitization to the hapten diphenylcyclopropenone (DPC). CDR3 DNA sequence: TGTGCCAGCAGCCACCAGGGGCGGGATGGCTACACCTTC. It yields the protein CASSHQGRDGYTF.